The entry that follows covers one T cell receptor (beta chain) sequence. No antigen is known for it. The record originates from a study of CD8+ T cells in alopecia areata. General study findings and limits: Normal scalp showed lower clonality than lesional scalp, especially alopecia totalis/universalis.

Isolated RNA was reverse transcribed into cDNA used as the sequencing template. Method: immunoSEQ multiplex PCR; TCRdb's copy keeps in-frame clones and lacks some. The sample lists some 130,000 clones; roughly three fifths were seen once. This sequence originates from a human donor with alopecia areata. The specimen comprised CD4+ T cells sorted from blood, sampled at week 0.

CDR3 nucleotides: TGTGCCAGCAGCTCGGACAGGGAGAGGGACTATGGCTACACCTTC. Protein sequence: CASSSDRERDYGYTF. This rearrangement joins TRBV6-5 to TRBJ1-2, with TRBD1 identical over 8 bases. With V trimmed by 6 bases and J by 3 bases, 9 bases remained unmatched. Germline V gene sequence: CDR1 MNHEY, CDR2 SVGAGI. The CDR3 is made up of 15 amino acids.